Below, one TCR beta chain is given with its context. This clone was recorded once. Its antigen has not been determined. Per-base quality was not reported, and no clone a single base away is much larger than it. The entry originates in a study of blood T cell repertoires in COVID-19 (dated by TCRdb to the early 2020s). Looking at the study overall: Samples covering the acute and convalescent phases of COVID-19 were provided by collaborators in the United States, Italy and Spain. The prospective study material was composed of cDNA or gDNA derived from T cells, B-cell-depleted T cells, or PBMCs. The dataset comprised deeply sampled blood TCRbeta repertoires from subjects exposed to, actively infected with, or recovered from COVID-19. The repertoires were made available in a free public database intended to serve as a resource for research on the immune response to SARS-CoV-2. The samples were drawn from two sources: the first 160 participants of the ongoing ImmuneRACE study, and fewer than 1,500 subjects contributed by 6 global collaborators. A de-identified subject ID, COVID-19 status, age in years and sex were almost always included in the sample metadata. Where HLA class I and class II types were available, the types were taken from metadata supplied by the sample provider, not from assay-based typing. The full study reports these points: How much clinical and demographic metadata was included differed by source and by participant, and the metadata was provided uncurated.

TCRbeta CDR3 regions were amplified from genomic DNA by means of the immunoSEQ Assay, a bias-controlled multiplex PCR. Concerning the study's data processing: Nucleated cell counts per sample were estimated from amplification of reference gene primers within the assay. To quantify the absolute abundance of each unique TCRbeta CDR3 rearrangement, sequence reads were collapsed and filtered. For each sample, productive Simpson clonality was calculated as the square root of Simpson's diversity index across productive rearrangements. TCRdb carries this immuneACCESS record with in-frame sequences only. Its versions omit some clonotypes, under half of them owing to an unresolved V gene in the studies checked, with the rest unexplained. The DNA gave D and trimming, while V, J and clone size come from that table. This sample holds under 200,000 clones; almost 85% were observed only once. The ten largest clones take up about 10% of the sample.

In the prospective study, participants were about 18 to 95 years old, resided in fewer than 25 geographic areas of the United States, and were enrolled through a virtual design. In the prospective study, cohorts were assigned on the basis of participant-reported clinical history obtained from a screening survey and a study questionnaire. For ImmuneRACE Cohort 3, a participant was defined as recovered based on two consecutive negative NP/OP PCR tests, clearance by a healthcare professional, or resolution of symptoms. Mobile phlebotomists in the prospective study collected whole blood, serum and a nasopharyngeal or oropharyngeal swab from every participant. Over a roughly 2-month period, participants in the prospective study had the option of providing additional blood draws and questionnaires. Blood samples from the prospective study were shipped frozen or at room temperature prior to DNA extraction.

Input material: PBMCs or T cells enriched from blood (not recorded which). The clonotype comes from a man aged 50 to 59 who had recovered from COVID-19.

In nucleotide form, the sequence is TGTGCCAGCAGCCCTGACCGGGGGGGCACAGATACGCAGTATTTT. Its translation reads: CASSPDRGGTDTQYF. The rearrangement combines TRBV5-4 with TRBJ2-3; TRBD2 fits 7 bases in the junction. There are 15 amino acids in the CDR3, from cysteine to phenylalanine inclusive. The CDR3 DNA has 45 bases and is translated from base 1. Based on the germline V gene (reference sequence), the CDR1 and CDR2 sequences are SGHNT and YYREEE. At the junction V is shortened by 4 bases and J by 1 base; bases outside the gene matches: 6.